This T cell receptor (beta chain) comes out of a study of blood T cell repertoires in COVID-19. Study context: T cells, B-cell-depleted T cells, or PBMCs supplied cDNA or gDNA.

Sequenced by immunoSEQ multiplex PCR; TCRdb stores in-frame clones only, minus some. The top ten clones hold roughly 3.2% of a sample with 100,000 to 150,000 clones, more than 80% of them seen once. This CDR3 has 16 amino acids. The germline CDR1 and CDR2 sequences are LNHDA and SQIVND (reference sequence). Unmatched junction bases numbered 8, after V lost 3 bases and J lost 0 bases. This TCR derives from an elderly woman with COVID-19, enrolled during active disease. Material: peripheral blood. This chain joins TRBV19 and TRBJ2-7; 7 bases agree with TRBD2. The CDR3 coding sequence is TGTGCCAGTAGTATGTTGGGCGGGAGCGGCTCCTACGAGCAGTACTTC. It encodes CASSMLGGSGSYEQYF.